Following are 18 T cell receptor beta chains from one sample sequenced in a study of blood T cells in healthy people across ages. The authors ran a second PCR of about 6 to 11 cycles using a sample-barcoded 5' primer and a J-beta primer mix. Each CDR3 protein is one row after TCRdb ran MiXCR on the 5' RACE reads. Of 870,000 or so distinct CDR3 sequences in the sample, less than 35% were seen once. The specimen was blood. All receptors come from a woman older than 75 in good health.

This clonotype was seen at least ten times. The chain has TRBV12-3 or TRBV12-4 and TRBJ1-5; D is unresolved. The CDR3 runs 16 residues. Trimming took off 6 bases at V and 5 bases at J, with 20 bases between the two ends. CDR3 DNA: TGTGCCAGCAGAACCAACCGGGCCGTGGGGTATCAGCCCCAGCATTTT. Its protein product is CASRTNRAVGYQPQHF.

This clonotype appeared many times. The chain employs TRBV20-1 and TRBJ1-2, with D possibly matching TRBD1 (6 bases). Germline V lookup: CDR1 DFQATT, CDR2 SNEGSKA (reference sequence). V shed 5 bases and J shed 7 bases, with 14 bases lying between them. There are 12 residues in the CDR3. For the CDR3, the DNA is TGCAGTGCTGGCAGGGGAGCGGGTGGCTACACCTTC. Translated: CSAGRGAGGYTF.

The CDR3 DNA sequence: TGCAGTGCTAGAGTGGTCTACCAAGAGACCCAGTACTTC. Encoded protein: CSARVVYQETQYF. The chain uses TRBV20-1 and TRBJ2-5; D gene uncertain. V was shortened by 1 base and J by 0 bases, with 6 bases between the two germline ends. The CDR3 consists of 13 residues. From germline, CDR1 is DFQATT and CDR2 SNEGSKA (reference sequence).

The chain uses TRBV10-3 and TRBJ1-1; 9 nucleotides agree with TRBD1. V was clipped by 9 bases and J by 7 bases; unmatched bases: 12. Germline V gene data show CDR1 as ENHRY and CDR2 as SYGVKD. This CDR3 has 14 amino acids. CDR3 DNA: TGTGCCATTTCTGACCGGACAGGGGTAGGTGAAGCTTTCTTT. Protein: CAISDRTGVGEAFF.

This clonotype has a count of ten or more. V and J are TRBV20-1 and TRBJ2-7; D uncertain. CDR1 and CDR2 (germline): DFQATT, SNEGSKA (reference sequence). V was clipped by 0 bases and J by 3 bases, with 15 bases between them. The CDR3 is made up of 15 amino acids. The CDR3 DNA is TGCAGTGCTAGAGATCCAACACAGAACCTCTACGAGCAGTACTTC. This gives the protein CSARDPTQNLYEQYF.

This clonotype was seen a handful of times. Given a much more abundant clone one base away, this may be a read error. The V gene is TRBV29-1, the J gene TRBJ2-7, with TRBD2 as a possible D gene (6 bases). V was shortened by 7 bases and J by 2 bases, with 15 bases between the two germline ends. CDR3 size: 13 residues. The germline V gene encodes CDR1 SQVTM and CDR2 ANQGSEA. CDR3 DNA sequence: TGCAGCGCGGGCGGAGGGGCGGCCTACGAGCAGTACTTC. The encoded protein is CSAGGGAAYEQYF.

The rearrangement links TRBV19 to TRBJ2-1, with 8 bases aligning to TRBD2. CDR1 and CDR2 (germline): LNHDA, SQIVND (reference sequence). The CDR3 is 14 residues long. Germline trimming cut 10 bases from V and 8 bases from J; bases unmatched to any gene: 13. The chain's CDR3 is CATSSPGGRHEQFF. The DNA of the CDR3 is TGTGCCACATCCTCACCGGGGGGGAGGCATGAGCAGTTCTTC.

Regarding this clonotype: Relative to the germline gene, one junction end is altered; a read error may explain this. The rearrangement uses TRBV25-1 and TRBJ2-5; no reliable D call. This CDR3 comprises 17 residues. CDR1 and CDR2 from the germline V gene are MGHDK and SYGVNS. CDR3 in amino acids: CASSVYGLTGLKETQCF. CDR3 sequence (DNA): TGTGCCAGCAGTGTATATGGCCTAACGGGCTTGAAAGAGACCCAGTGCTTC.

This clonotype was seen repeatedly, ten times or more. V usage is TRBV7-2 and J usage is TRBJ2-5; 8 bases map to TRBD2. There are 15 residues in the CDR3. Germline V lookup: CDR1 SGHTA, CDR2 FQGNSA. V trimming: 1 base; J trimming: 5 bases; junction bases outside the gene matches: 6. The CDR3 nucleotides read TGTGCCAGCAGCTTAGGTAGCGGGGTGAGGGAGACCCAGTACTTC. Amino acids: CASSLGSGVRETQYF.

The chain couples TRBV29-1 to TRBJ2-7; 9 nucleotides agree with TRBD1. Germline trimming cut 7 bases from V and 0 bases from J; bases unmatched to any gene: 4. The CDR3 consists of 13 residues. Per the germline V gene, CDR1 is SQVTM and CDR2 is ANQGSEA. The CDR3 region has the DNA TGCAGCGCCGGGACAGGGACCTCCTACGAGCAGTACTTC. This codes for CSAGTGTSYEQYF.

In regard to this clonotype: Germline and junction disagree at one end, which may indicate a read error. The CDR3 nucleotides are TGTGCCATCAGTGAGACGGGACGGGACACCGGGGAGCGGTTTTTT. Its translation: CAISETGRDTGERFF. The chain links TRBV10-3 to TRBJ2-2; possibly TRBD1 for D (6 bases). This CDR3 has 15 amino acids. CDR1 and CDR2 from the germline V gene are ENHRY and SYGVKD.

The rearrangement links TRBV18 to TRBJ2-2, with D perhaps being TRBD1 or TRBD2 (5 bases each). V dropped 2 bases and J dropped 1 base, with 8 bases sitting between them. Germline lookup yields CDR1 KGHSH and CDR2 LQKENI. The CDR3 has 15 residues. This chain's CDR3 is CASSPRGVNTGELFF. The CDR3, as DNA: TGTGCCAGCTCACCAAGAGGGGTGAACACCGGGGAGCTGTTTTTT.

This clonotype was recorded once. A much bigger clone sits one base away, suggesting this may be a read error. This chain uses TRBV4-3 with TRBJ1-6; TRBD1 matches 9 bases. Germline-derived CDR1 and CDR2 are LGHNA and YSLEER. This CDR3 is built from 18 residues. CDR3 residues: CASNQDLQGASYNSPLHF. CDR3 nucleotides: TGCGCCAGCAACCAAGATTTACAGGGGGCGTCCTATAATTCACCCCTCCACTTT.

This clonotype was recorded many times. The rearrangement uses TRBV7-2 and TRBJ2-3; D might be TRBD1 (6 bases). In germline, CDR1 is SGHTA, CDR2 FQGNSA. CDR3 length: 16 residues. V dropped 3 bases and J dropped 2 bases, with 15 bases sitting between them. CDR3 bases: TGTGCCAGCAGCTTTGCAGGACAGTCTTTCACAGATACGCAGTATTTT. It yields the protein CASSFAGQSFTDTQYF.

This clonotype was picked up a small number of times. The chain employs TRBV3-1 and TRBJ1-2, with TRBD1 as a possible D gene (6 bases). CDR3 length equals 14 residues. V shed 5 bases and J shed 4 bases, with 14 bases lying between them. Germline CDR1 is LGHDT and CDR2 is YNNKEL (reference sequence). The CDR3 loop is CASSLRTALYGYTF. The CDR3 coding sequence is TGTGCCAGCAGCTTACGGACAGCCCTCTATGGCTACACCTTC.

This clonotype has just a few counts. The rearrangement links TRBV7-2 to TRBJ1-1, with D possibly TRBD1 on 5 matching bases. The V gene lost 7 bases and the J gene lost 0 bases, with 9 bases spanning the gap. CDR3 length: 13 residues. Germline CDR1 and CDR2: SGHTA and FQGNSA. CDR3 in amino acids: CASTMTVNTEAFF. CDR3 nucleotides: TGTGCCAGCACCATGACAGTGAACACTGAAGCTTTCTTT. Together with reference TRBV7-2 and TRBJ1-1, the CDR3 gives the full variable domain: GAGVSQSPSNKVTEKGKDVELRCDPISGHTALYWYRQSLGQGLEFLIYFQGNSAPDKSGLPSDRFSAERTGGSVSTLTIQRTQQEDSAVYLCASTMTVNTEAFFGQGTRLTVV.

In its sample, this clonotype was seen many times. The J gene is TRBJ2-1, the V gene TRBV7-2; D not certain. Trimming stripped 2 bases from V and 5 bases from J, with 19 bases between. The CDR3 is 17 residues long. Germline V CDR1 and CDR2: SGHTA, FQGNSA. CDR3 in DNA: TGTGCCAGCAGCTTACTGGATGGGCGAAATGGGAACAATGAGCAGTTCTTC. Residues: CASSLLDGRNGNNEQFF.

This clonotype was picked up a small number of times. The J gene is TRBJ2-2, the V gene TRBV7-2, with 11 positions matching TRBD1. The germline V gene encodes CDR1 SGHTA and CDR2 FQGNSA. The V and J ends lost 5 bases and 3 bases, in that order; junction bases with no gene match: 5. The CDR3 runs to 16 residues. This CDR3 is CASSKDRGPYTGELFF. The CDR3 bases are TGTGCCAGCAGCAAGGACAGGGGGCCTTACACCGGGGAGCTGTTTTTT.